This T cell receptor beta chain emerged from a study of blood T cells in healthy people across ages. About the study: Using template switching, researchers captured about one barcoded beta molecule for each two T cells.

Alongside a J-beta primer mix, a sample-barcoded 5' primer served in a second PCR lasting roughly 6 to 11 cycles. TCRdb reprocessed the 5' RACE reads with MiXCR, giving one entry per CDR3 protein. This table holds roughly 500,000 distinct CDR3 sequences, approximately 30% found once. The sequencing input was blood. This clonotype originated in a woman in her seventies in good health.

CDR3: CSASVQGADTQYF. CDR3 DNA: TGCAGTGCTAGTGTCCAGGGGGCAGATACGCAGTATTTT. The chain carries TRBV20-1 and TRBJ2-3, with 7 bases fitting TRBD1. Germline V gene lookup returns CDR1 DFQATT and CDR2 SNEGSKA (reference sequence). This CDR3 is built from 13 residues. The V and J ends lost 3 bases and 4 bases, in that order; junction bases with no gene match: 4.